The rows below give T cell receptor beta chains drawn from one sample of a study of blood T cell repertoires in COVID-19. Libraries were prepared by immunoSEQ multiplex PCR; TCRdb keeps only in-frame clonotypes and omits some of them. This table has 200,000 to 300,000 clones, 84% appearing once. The sequenced sample was peripheral blood. These receptors were taken from a human donor in a cohort sampled during active COVID-19. Each CDR3 is given with its conserved first and last residue. The D gene is left open where the match is weak. A clone size is listed for some rows: how often the clone was seen (once, few, many), or a class if it is expanded.

TRBD2	TRBV10-2	TRBJ2-1	NA	TGCGCCAGCAGACTAGCGGGGGGATACAATGAGCAGTTCTTC	CASRLAGGYNEQFF
TRBD2	TRBV12-5	TRBJ2-1	NA	TGTGCTAGTGCATGGCGGGAGGGCCCCAATGAGCAGTTCTTC	CASAWREGPNEQFF
NA	TRBV18	TRBJ2-3	NA	TGTGCCAGCTCACCACAACAGGGTTGGTCTGATACGCAGTATTTT	CASSPQQGWSDTQYF
NA	TRBV6-2/TRBV6-3	TRBJ1-1	NA	TGTGCCAGCAGTACAGGGCTGCGGGAAGCTTTCTTT	CASSTGLREAFF
NA	TRBV5-1	TRBJ2-3	NA	TGCGCCAGCAGCTTGGAAGGTACAGGCGCCACAGATACGCAGTATTTT	CASSLEGTGATDTQYF
NA	TRBV20-1	TRBJ1-3	NA	TGCAGTGCTAGTCGGTCCCCGAATGGAAACACCATATATTTT	CSASRSPNGNTIYF
NA	TRBV7-8	TRBJ1-4	once	TGTGCCAGCAGCTTAGTTCCCTCCGGGGCAACTAATGAAAAACTGTTTTTT	CASSLVPSGATNEKLFF
NA	TRBV10-1	TRBJ2-7	few	TGCGCCAGCAGTGAGAGTAGGTCGAGGGAGCAGTACTTC	CASSESRSREQYF
TRBD1	TRBV2	TRBJ1-2	NA	TGTGCCAGCGGGGGACAGTCGGAAGGCTACACCTTC	CASGGQSEGYTF
NA	TRBV7-9	TRBJ2-7	NA	TGTGCCAGCAGCTTTGCGGACTCCTACGAGCAGTACTTC	CASSFADSYEQYF
NA	TRBV15	TRBJ2-1	NA	TGTGCCACCAGCCATGGAGGGACGACAGCTGAGCAGTTCTTC	CATSHGGTTAEQFF
NA	TRBV2	TRBJ2-2	few	TGTGCCAGCACCCCGGGGCAGCGGGTTTGGGGAAACACCGGGGAGCTGTTTTTT	CASTPGQRVWGNTGELFF
TRBD2	TRBV20-1	TRBJ2-2	NA	TGCAGTGCTAGTTGGGGAGGGCCGAGCACCGGGGAGCTGTTTTTT	CSASWGGPSTGELFF
TRBD2	TRBV7-8	TRBJ2-1	NA	TGTGCCAGCAGCTTAGCCCAAACTAGCGGGGACTACAATGAGCAGTTCTTC	CASSLAQTSGDYNEQFF
TRBD1	TRBV10-2	TRBJ1-2	NA	TGCGCCAGCACACCGACAGGGGACTATGGCTACACCTTC	CASTPTGDYGYTF
NA	TRBV27	TRBJ2-7	NA	TGTGCCAGCAGTACTGGAGGAACCTACGAGCAGTACTTC	CASSTGGTYEQYF
TRBD2	TRBV13	TRBJ2-3	NA	TGTGCCAGCAGCTTCTCTAGCGGGATACACACAGATACGCAGTATTTT	CASSFSSGIHTDTQYF
NA	TRBV6-1	TRBJ1-3	few	TGTGCCAGCAGTGAAGCGCTTCTGGGCACCCGGGGAAACACCATATATTTT	CASSEALLGTRGNTIYF
NA	TRBV6-2/TRBV6-3	TRBJ2-1	once	TGTGCCAGCAGTTACGAAGCAATCAATGAGCAGTTCTTC	CASSYEAINEQFF
TRBD1	TRBV5-5	TRBJ1-5	few	TGTGCCAGCAGCTTGGCCTTAGGACAGGGAAATCAGCCCCAGCATTTT	CASSLALGQGNQPQHF
NA	TRBV11-3	TRBJ2-7	NA	TGTGCCAGTAGCGGCAGTACCCCCTACGAGCAGTACTTC	CASSGSTPYEQYF
TRBD2	TRBV10-3	TRBJ2-3	NA	TGTGCCATCAGTGTCCTAGCGGGAGGGTACACAGATACGCAGTATTTT	CAISVLAGGYTDTQYF
NA	TRBV6-5	TRBJ2-2	few	TGTGCCAGCCGGCGGGAAACCGGGGAGCTGTTTTTT	CASRRETGELFF
NA	TRBV9	TRBJ2-3	NA	TGTGCCAGCAGCGTAACCCCGGGACTGCACGGAGATACGCAGTATTTT	CASSVTPGLHGDTQYF
NA	TRBV5-1	TRBJ2-7	NA	TGCGCCAGCAGCTTGGCCGGAGGGAAATCATCCTACGAGCAGTACTTC	CASSLAGGKSSYEQYF
TRBD2	TRBV18	TRBJ2-1	NA	TGTGCCAGCTCACCACCAGGACTAGCGGGAGGGGATGAGCAGTTCTTC	CASSPPGLAGGDEQFF
NA	TRBV9	TRBJ1-5	NA	TGTGCCAGCAGCGTAGGACAGGACAGCAATCAGCCCCAGCATTTT	CASSVGQDSNQPQHF
TRBD1	TRBV5-1	TRBJ2-7	NA	TGCGCCAGCAGCTGGGACAGGGGGCCCTACGAGCAGTACTTC	CASSWDRGPYEQYF
NA	TRBV6-4	TRBJ1-1	NA	TGTGCCAGCAGTTTGCAGGCGAACACTGAAGCTTTCTTT	CASSLQANTEAFF
TRBD2	TRBV11-3	TRBJ2-1	NA	TGTGCCAGCAGCCCGGGACTAGCGGAGGGAGTTAGCTCCTACAATGAGCAGTTCTTC	CASSPGLAEGVSSYNEQFF
NA	TRBV12-3/TRBV12-4	TRBJ2-5	NA	TGTGCCAGCAGTTTATTTTCCGGTGAGACCCAGTACTTC	CASSLFSGETQYF
TRBD1	TRBV28	TRBJ2-7	NA	TGTGCCAGCTCCGGGACAGCCGTCTACGAGCAGTACTTC	CASSGTAVYEQYF
TRBD1	TRBV27	TRBJ1-6	NA	TGTGCCAGCAGTCCAATAATCGGGACAGGTGATTATTCACCCCTCCACTTT	CASSPIIGTGDYSPLHF
NA	TRBV6-5	TRBJ1-1	NA	TGTGCCAGCAGTTCCGTATCCAACTGGTACTTT	CASSSVSNWYF
TRBD1	TRBV4-1	TRBJ1-2	NA	TGCGCCAGCAGCGATAGACAGGGGTATAACTATGGCTACACCTTC	CASSDRQGYNYGYTF
TRBD1	TRBV5-4	TRBJ1-2	NA	TGTGCCAGCAGCGAAACAGGGGCTGGCTACACCTTC	CASSETGAGYTF
TRBD2	TRBV6-2/TRBV6-3	TRBJ2-1	NA	TGTGCCAGCAGTTCCATGCGGGGGGTATACAATGAGCAGTTCTTC	CASSSMRGVYNEQFF
NA	TRBV13	TRBJ1-4	NA	TGTGCCAGCAGCACCCAGGGTCTTAGCACTAATGAAAAACTGTTTTTT	CASSTQGLSTNEKLFF
NA	TRBV27	TRBJ1-1	NA	TGTGCCAGCAGCCTTGCAAGGGGCACTGAAGCTTTCTTT	CASSLARGTEAFF
TRBD1	TRBV19	TRBJ2-2	NA	TGTGCCAGTAGTATGGCTCAGGGGGCAAACACCGGGGAGCTGTTTTTT	CASSMAQGANTGELFF
TRBD1	TRBV15	TRBJ1-1	NA	TGTGCCACCAGCAGAGATACCCTGGACAGGGGACAGCGGGCCTTT	CATSRDTLDRGQRAF
TRBD1	TRBV5-8	TRBJ2-5	NA	TGTGCCAGCAGCTTGGGAAGGGGGCGCATGGAGACCCAGTACTTC	CASSLGRGRMETQYF
TRBD1	TRBV7-8	TRBJ2-1	NA	TGTGCCAGCAGCGTCCGGGACAGGGGATACAATGAGCAGTTCTTC	CASSVRDRGYNEQFF
TRBD1	TRBV6-5	TRBJ2-2	NA	TGTGCCAGCAGCCGACAGGGGCGAGGCACCGGGGAGCTGTTTTTT	CASSRQGRGTGELFF
NA	TRBV29-1	TRBJ1-2	NA	TGCAGCGTTGAGGAGGGGATGGGTGGCTACACCTTC	CSVEEGMGGYTF
NA	TRBV10-2	TRBJ1-2	NA	TGCGCCAGCAGGGGGCAAGGGGTAGGCTACACCTTC	CASRGQGVGYTF
NA	TRBV10-1	TRBJ1-2	NA	TGCGCCAGCAGTCCGCGCCAGGGAAATGGCTACACCTTC	CASSPRQGNGYTF
NA	TRBV9	TRBJ1-2	few	TGTGCCAGCAGCACGGACAGCGGCGAGGGCTACACCTTC	CASSTDSGEGYTF
NA	TRBV20-1	TRBJ2-5	NA	TGCAGTGCTAGAGCCCCCGGGACCCAGTACTTC	CSARAPGTQYF
TRBD2	TRBV18	TRBJ2-3	NA	TGTGCCAGCTCACCAATTCGAAGCGGGAGCGGGAAAGATACGCAGTATTTT	CASSPIRSGSGKDTQYF
NA	TRBV7-9	TRBJ1-6	NA	TGTGCCAGCAGCTTGTGGGCGGGGGCAAAAAGGAATTCACCCCTCCACTTT	CASSLWAGAKRNSPLHF
TRBD1	TRBV28	TRBJ1-6	NA	TGTGCCACCACGACAGGGAGGACCCTCCACTTT	CATTTGRTLHF
TRBD2	TRBV6-1	TRBJ2-5	NA	TGTGCCAGCAGTGAGCTAGCGGGAATGGGAAAGACCCAGTACTTC	CASSELAGMGKTQYF